This T cell receptor (beta chain) was profiled in a study of cytomegalovirus exposure and HLA in healthy donors. Regarding the study as a whole: Later examination showed HLA-associated TCR beta chains had greater clonal expansion than equally common others. The authors enumerated over 150 TCR beta chains as linked to cytomegalovirus.

PCR employed 60 Vbeta and 13 Jbeta primers. Here immunoSEQ multiplex PCR was the method, and the copy in TCRdb shows in-frame clones only, minus some. The sample lists roughly 160,000 clones, around four fifths occurring once. Concerning this clone itself: Its cognate antigen is unknown.

Sequenced sample: PBMCs. This sequence originates from a boy aged 2 to 10 in good health and CMV-seronegative.

The CDR3 here is CASSSNSGRSIYEQYF. The CDR3 nucleotides are TGTGCCAGCAGCTCAAATTCCGGCCGGAGCATTTACGAGCAGTACTTC. The V gene is TRBV7-8, the J gene TRBJ2-7; D gene uncertain. The germline V gene has CDR1 SGHVS and CDR2 FQNEAQ. Trimming left V 4 bases short and J 4 bases short, with 20 bases between. There are 16 residues in the CDR3.